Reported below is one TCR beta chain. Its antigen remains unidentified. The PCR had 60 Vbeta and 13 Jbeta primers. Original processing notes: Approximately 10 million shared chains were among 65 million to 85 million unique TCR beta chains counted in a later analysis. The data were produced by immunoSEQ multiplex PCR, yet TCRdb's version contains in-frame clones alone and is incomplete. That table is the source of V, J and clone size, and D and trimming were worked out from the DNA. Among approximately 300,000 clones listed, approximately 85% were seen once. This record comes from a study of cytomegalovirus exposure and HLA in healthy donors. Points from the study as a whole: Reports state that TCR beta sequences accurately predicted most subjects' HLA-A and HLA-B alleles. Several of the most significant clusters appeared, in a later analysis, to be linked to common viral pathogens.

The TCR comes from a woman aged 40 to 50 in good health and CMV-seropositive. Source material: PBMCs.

CDR3 amino acids: CASSQEPWGSGLARSTDTQYF. The CDR3 nucleotides are TGCGCCAGCAGCCAAGAACCGTGGGGGAGTGGACTAGCGCGTAGCACAGATACGCAGTATTTT. The V call is TRBV4-1, the J call TRBJ2-3, with TRBD2 matching over 9 bases. Losses at the gene ends were 0 bases for V and 0 bases for J; bases not matched to a gene: 16. Per the germline V gene, CDR1 is MGHRA and CDR2 is YSYEKL. CDR3 length: 21 residues.